This note documents a single T cell receptor (beta chain) sequence. Its specificity is not known. This CDR3 contains 13 residues. Some clones are missing from TCRdb's copy, which holds only in-frame ones; the method was immunoSEQ multiplex PCR. The sample lists about 110,000 clones, about 90% seen once, with just under 0.35% in the top ten. This sample was included in a study of Tregs in tolerant kidney transplant recipients. Overall study context: Recipients received nonmyeloablative bone marrow transplants from related graft donors, with transient mixed chimerism. General observations from the study: Expanding Tregs on activated donor B cells appeared to best identify donor-specific TCRbeta clones. Antigen-driven expansion was suggested because donor-specific Tregs expanded more than all Tregs in tolerant patients. Nucleotide sequences could not be compared across some patients' samples due to primer changes.

The source is a human donor who received a combined kidney and bone marrow transplant. The V call is TRBV21-1, the J call TRBJ1-2; the table's D call of TRBD1 was not tested on the DNA. TRBV21-1 is a known pseudogene. The input for sequencing was CD4+ T cells from blood, taken before the transplant. DNA for the CDR3: TGTGCCAGCAGCAATAGGGGGAACTATGGCTACACCTTC. It encodes CASSNRGNYGYTF.